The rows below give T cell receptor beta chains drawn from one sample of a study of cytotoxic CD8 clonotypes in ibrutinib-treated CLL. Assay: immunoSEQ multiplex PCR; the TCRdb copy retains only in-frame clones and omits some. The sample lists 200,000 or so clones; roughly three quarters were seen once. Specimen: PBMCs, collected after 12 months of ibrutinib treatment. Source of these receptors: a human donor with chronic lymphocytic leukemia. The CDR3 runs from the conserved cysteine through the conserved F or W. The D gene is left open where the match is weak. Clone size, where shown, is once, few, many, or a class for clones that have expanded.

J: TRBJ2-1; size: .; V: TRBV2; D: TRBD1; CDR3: CASLLNRGGNEQFF; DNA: TGTGCCAGCCTCCTCAACAGGGGTGGAAATGAGCAGTTCTTC
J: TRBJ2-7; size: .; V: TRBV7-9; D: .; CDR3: CASSLRPNSYEQYF; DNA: TGTGCCAGCAGCTTAAGGCCCAACTCCTACGAGCAGTACTTC
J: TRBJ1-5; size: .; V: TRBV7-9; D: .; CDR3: CASSLAGPGYQPQHF; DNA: TGTGCCAGCAGCTTAGCGGGTCCAGGTTATCAGCCCCAGCATTTT
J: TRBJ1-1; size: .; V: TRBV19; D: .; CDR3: CASSIGPGARNTEAFF; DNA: TGTGCCAGTAGTATTGGACCGGGAGCGAGGAACACTGAAGCTTTCTTT
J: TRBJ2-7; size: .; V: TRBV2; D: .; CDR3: CASGPRVGEQYF; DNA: TGTGCCAGCGGCCCCCGGGTGGGCGAGCAGTACTTC
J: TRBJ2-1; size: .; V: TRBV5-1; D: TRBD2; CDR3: CASSLEGPSGGHNEQFF; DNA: TGCGCCAGCAGCTTGGAGGGGCCTAGCGGGGGCCACAATGAGCAGTTCTTC
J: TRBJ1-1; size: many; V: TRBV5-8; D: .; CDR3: CASRGRDHRGRNTEAFF; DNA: TGTGCCAGCAGAGGGAGGGACCACCGGGGGCGCAACACTGAAGCTTTCTTT
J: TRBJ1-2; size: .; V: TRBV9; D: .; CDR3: CASSVGRGDGYTF; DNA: TGTGCCAGCAGCGTAGGTCGAGGAGATGGCTACACCTTC
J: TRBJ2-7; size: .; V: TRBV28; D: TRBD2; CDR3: CASSTSGREGRPEQYF; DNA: TGTGCCAGCAGTACCTCAGGGCGGGAGGGCCGGCCCGAGCAGTACTTC
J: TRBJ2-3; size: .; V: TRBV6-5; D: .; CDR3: CASSYERGTDTQYF; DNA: TGTGCCAGCAGTTACGAGAGGGGGACAGATACGCAGTATTTT
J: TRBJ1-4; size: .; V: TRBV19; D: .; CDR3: CASSITEKLFF; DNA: TGTGCCAGTAGTATTACTGAAAAACTGTTTTTT
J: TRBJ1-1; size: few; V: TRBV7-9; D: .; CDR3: CASSLQGQNTEAFF; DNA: TGTGCCAGCAGCTTACAAGGCCAGAACACTGAAGCTTTCTTT